This T cell receptor (beta chain) was sequenced during a study of T-cell reconstitution after alpha-beta-depleted transplantation in children. This clonotype has only a few counts. Its specificity is not known. CDR3 length: 14 amino acids. Trimming removed 5 bases at V and 2 bases at J, with 12 bases between. The TCRbeta library was prepared with unique molecular identifiers. A single record per CDR3 protein comes from TCRdb applying MiXCR to the PCR reads. Seen here are about 900,000 distinct CDR3 sequences, about 31% observed once, and the top ten hold approximately 30%. Findings and caveats of the study: Surviving recipient T cells and thymic progenitors underlay high day-60 TCRbeta diversity in some patients. Newly produced T cells mostly accounted for T-cell counts and diversity one year post-transplant. Several hundred expanded graft clones reportedly were the source of alpha-beta T cells about two months after transplant.

The clonotype was recovered from a boy younger than two who had a stem cell transplant for SCID, so the T cells may come from the graft donor. The chain recombines TRBV12-3 or TRBV12-4 with TRBJ2-5, with D unresolved. Sequenced material: PBMCs, mostly from graft donor cells, taken 360 days after TCRalphabeta/CD19-depleted stem cell transplant. This chain's CDR3 is CASSSPWSQETQYF. CDR3 in DNA: TGTGCCAGCAGTAGTCCGTGGAGTCAAGAGACCCAGTACTTC.